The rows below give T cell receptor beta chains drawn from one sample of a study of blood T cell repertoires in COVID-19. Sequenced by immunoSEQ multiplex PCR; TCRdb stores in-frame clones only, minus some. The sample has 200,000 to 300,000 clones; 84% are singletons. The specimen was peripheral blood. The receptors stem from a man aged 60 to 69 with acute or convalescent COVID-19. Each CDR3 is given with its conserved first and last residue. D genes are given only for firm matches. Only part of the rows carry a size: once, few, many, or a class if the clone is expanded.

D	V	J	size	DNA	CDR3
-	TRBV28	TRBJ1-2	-	TGTGCCAGCAGGACCGACAGTAACTATGGCTACACCTTC	CASRTDSNYGYTF
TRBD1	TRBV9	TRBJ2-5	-	TGTGCCAGCAGCGCATCACAGGGGGTTTGGGAGACCCAGTACTTC	CASSASQGVWETQYF
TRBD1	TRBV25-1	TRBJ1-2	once	TGTGCCAGCAGTGAATTTGTGGGGACAGGGGGTTATGGCTACACCTTC	CASSEFVGTGGYGYTF
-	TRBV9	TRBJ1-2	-	TGTGCCAGCAGCCCGTACCGTCAGGATCTATATGGCTACACCTTC	CASSPYRQDLYGYTF
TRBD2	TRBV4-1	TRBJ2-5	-	TGCGCCAGCAGCTTAACAGCGGGGGAGACCCAGTACTTC	CASSLTAGETQYF
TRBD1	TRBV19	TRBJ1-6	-	TGTGCCAGTACTTATACGGGACAGCCGAATTCACCCCTCCACTTT	CASTYTGQPNSPLHF
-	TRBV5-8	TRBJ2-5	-	TGTGCCAGCAGCTTGGACCCCAGGGAGACCCAGTACTTC	CASSLDPRETQYF
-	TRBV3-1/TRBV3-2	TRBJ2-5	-	TGTGCCTGGGGAGGCGAGACCCAGTACTTC	CAWGGETQYF
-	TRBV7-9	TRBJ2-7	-	TGTGCCAGCAGGCGGGACTCGGGTGAGCAGTACTTC	CASRRDSGEQYF
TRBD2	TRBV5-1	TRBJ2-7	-	TGCGCCAGCAGCCGGACCCCTACTAGCGGGGCTCAAGGCGAGCAGTACTTC	CASSRTPTSGAQGEQYF
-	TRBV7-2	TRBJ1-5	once	TGTGCCAGCACCGCTACCCAGGGGCAGCCCCAGCATTTT	CASTATQGQPQHF